The T cell receptor beta chain under discussion was sequenced for a study of vaccination effects on CD4 cells after COVID-19. Some clones are missing from TCRdb's copy, which holds only in-frame ones; the method was immunoSEQ multiplex PCR. The profile covers approximately 23,000 clones, with roughly 80% appearing a single time and 7.8% taken by the ten largest. The CDR3 is made up of 17 amino acids. V was trimmed by 1 base and J by 0 bases, leaving 14 bases between them. CDR1 and CDR2 from the germline V gene are SEHNR and FQNEAQ (reference sequence). Using viral peptide pools, the ViraFEST assay grew out antigen-specific CD4+ T cells prior to sequencing. Upon completion of 10 to 11 days in culture, CD4+ T cells were isolated. The participants, recipients of two vaccine doses, got either BNT162b2 or mRNA-1273. Comments on this clone: Its target is not known.

This receptor was obtained from a human donor who received a COVID-19 vaccine. Specimen: CD4+ T cells from PBMCs cultured with SARS-CoV-2 spike peptides, collected after COVID-19 vaccination. The chain joins TRBV7-9 to TRBJ2-3, with D possibly matching TRBD2 (5 bases). CDR3 protein: CASSLGAGTRSTDTQYF. The CDR3, as DNA: TGTGCCAGCAGCTTAGGGGCGGGCACCCGAAGCACAGATACGCAGTATTTT.